The next 3 T cell receptor beta chains were all read from a single sample in a study of blood T cells in healthy people across ages. The use of a sample-barcoded 5' primer and a J-beta primer mix characterized a second PCR of about 7 to 12 cycles. A single record per CDR3 protein comes from TCRdb applying MiXCR to the 5' RACE reads. Among 600,000 or so distinct CDR3 sequences listed, about 30% were seen once. The sample was blood. Receptors originate from a woman over 75 in good health.

There are many counts of this clonotype. The V call is TRBV7-8, the J call TRBJ2-5, with 8 bases aligning to TRBD2. The V and J ends lost 3 bases and 5 bases, in that order; junction bases with no gene match: 8. The CDR3 sequence is 15 residues long. Germline CDR1 SGHVS, CDR2 FQNEAQ. The CDR3 DNA is TGTGCCAGCAGCTTTCAACCGGGGGGGCTGGAGACCCAGTACTTC. Its protein product is CASSFQPGGLETQYF.

There are many counts of this clonotype. This sequence joins TRBV15 and TRBJ1-2; D call uncertain. Per the germline V gene, CDR1 is LNHNV and CDR2 is YYDKDF (reference sequence). Trimming stripped 0 bases from V and 8 bases from J, with 10 bases between. This CDR3 is built from 13 residues. This CDR3 is CATSRDLQGGYTF. The CDR3 DNA reads as TGTGCCACCAGCAGAGACCTTCAAGGGGGCTACACCTTC. Variable domain in full (rest from reference TRBV15 and TRBJ1-2): DAMVIQNPRYQVTQFGKPVTLSCSQTLNHNVMYWYQQKSSQAPKLLFHYYDKDFNNEADTPDNFQSRRPNTSFCFLDIRSPGLGDTAMYLCATSRDLQGGYTFGSGTRLTVV.

Points on this clonotype: The junction and the germline gene differ at one end; a read error may be behind it. The chain uses TRBV5-1 and TRBJ2-1; TRBD1 agrees at 8 bases. Germline lookup yields CDR1 SGHRS and CDR2 YFSETQ. The CDR3 sequence is 16 residues long. CDR3 nucleotides: TGCGCCAGCAGCCCCACAGGGACAGGCCTAGGGAATGGGCAGTTCTTC. Residues: CASSPTGTGLGNGQFF.